This TCR beta chain comes out of a study of T-cell reconstitution after alpha-beta-depleted transplantation in children. Study conclusions and caveats: Reportedly, roughly two months post-transplant, alpha-beta T cells arose from several hundred expanded graft clones. T-cell counts and diversity at one year post-transplant came mainly from newly produced T cells. From surviving recipient T cells and thymic progenitors came the high day-60 TCRbeta diversity observed in some patients.

Points on this clonotype: Its matching antigen is unknown.

The authors prepared the TCRbeta library with unique molecular identifiers. Via MiXCR, TCRdb re-called the PCR reads, giving one row per CDR3 protein. The table lists 500,000 to 750,000 distinct CDR3 sequences, approximately 30% of them singletons. This material consisted of PBMCs, taken before TCRalphabeta/CD19-depleted stem cell transplant. The source of this sequence is a boy younger than two with Wiskott-Aldrich syndrome, due to receive a stem cell transplant.

The CDR3 region is CASSLDMYSNQPQHF. CDR3 bases: TGTGCCAGCAGTTTGGACATGTATAGCAATCAGCCCCAGCATTTT. This rearrangement joins TRBV27 to TRBJ1-5; tentative D call: TRBD1 (5 bases). V was pared by 3 bases and J by 0 bases, with 9 bases between. Germline V gives CDR1 MNHEY, CDR2 SMNVEV (reference sequence). The CDR3 consists of 15 residues.